The 22 T cell receptor beta chains listed next were all sequenced from one sample in a study of blood T cell repertoires in COVID-19. Here immunoSEQ multiplex PCR was the method, and the copy in TCRdb shows in-frame clones only, minus some. The sample carries around 270,000 clones, about 87% recorded once. The sequenced sample consisted of PBMCs or T cells enriched from blood (not recorded which). The receptors derive from a woman aged 35 to 49 who had been exposed to COVID-19.

The V call is TRBV28, the J call TRBJ1-1; tentative D call: TRBD1 (5 bases). The germline gives CDR1 MDHEN, CDR2 SYDVKM. The V end was cut by 1 base, the J end by 4 bases, with 13 bases between. The CDR3 is 15 amino acids. The DNA of the CDR3 is TGTGCCAGCAGTTTATCCGCGGGAGGGACCACTGAAGCTTTCTTT. It yields the protein CASSLSAGGTTEAFF.

The chain recombines TRBV5-4 with TRBJ1-4; TRBD1 matches 7 bases. This CDR3 has 14 amino acids. The V gene's germline CDR1 is SGHNT and CDR2 YYREEE (reference sequence). Losses at the gene ends were 3 bases for V and 7 bases for J; bases not matched to a gene: 6. The CDR3 here is CASSSDRAPEKLFF. CDR3 coding DNA: TGTGCCAGCAGCTCTGACAGGGCCCCTGAAAAACTGTTTTTT.

The rearrangement joins TRBV5-5 to TRBJ2-5, with a tentative D call TRBD2 (7 bases). V was shortened by 6 bases and J by 5 bases, with 23 bases between the two germline ends. This CDR3 is built from 16 residues. CDR1 is SGHKS and CDR2 is YYEKEE in the germline V gene (reference sequence). The CDR3 protein is CASTPWASGGGETQYF. The DNA for the CDR3 is TGTGCCAGCACCCCTTGGGCTAGCGGAGGGGGGGAGACCCAGTACTTC.

The V and J genes are TRBV5-1 and TRBJ2-1; 8 nucleotides match TRBD2. The CDR3 is made up of 13 amino acids. Germline V CDR1 and CDR2: SGHRS, YFSETQ. The trim removed 4 bases at V and 7 bases at J, leaving 4 bases unmatched. CDR3 protein: CASSRLAYNEQFF. CDR3 nucleotide sequence: TGCGCCAGCAGCCGACTAGCGTATAATGAGCAGTTCTTC.

The V gene is TRBV27, the J gene TRBJ2-2; TRBD1 agrees at 7 bases. The CDR3 is made up of 17 amino acids. V lost 8 bases and J lost 3; bases outside the gene matches: 15. CDR1 and CDR2 (germline): MNHEY, SMNVEV (reference sequence). CDR3 in DNA: TGTGCCAGCCATATTGAGGGGTTTACAGGGGACACCGGGGAGCTGTTTTTT. Residues: CASHIEGFTGDTGELFF.

The CDR3 region is CASSETGKNEQFF. DNA of the CDR3: TGTGCCAGCAGCGAAACAGGGAAGAATGAGCAGTTCTTC. The chain joins TRBV11-3 to TRBJ2-1; D perhaps matches TRBD1 (6 bases). Germline V gene data show CDR1 as SGHNT and CDR2 as YENEEA. V was cut by 5 bases and J by 7 bases, with 12 bases left in between. This CDR3 has 13 amino acids.

For the CDR3, the DNA is TGTGCCAGCAGTCTCGGGGCCAACGTCCTGACTTTC. This gives the protein CASSLGANVLTF. This chain links TRBV12-3 or TRBV12-4 with TRBJ2-6; no clear D gene. The length of the CDR3 is 12 residues. Trimming took 5 bases from V and 4 from J, leaving 3 bases between them.

The genes are TRBV4-1 and TRBJ2-5; tentatively, D is TRBD2 (5 bases). CDR1 is MGHRA and CDR2 is YSYEKL in the germline V gene. V dropped 1 base and J dropped 5 bases, with 5 bases sitting between them. The CDR3 sequence is 12 residues long. This CDR3 reads CASSQGGETQYF. In nucleotides, the CDR3 is TGCGCCAGCAGCCAAGGCGGGGAGACCCAGTACTTC.

CDR3 sequence reads: CATSREPGLAAPGSLSSYNEQFF. DNA of the CDR3: TGTGCCACCAGCAGAGAGCCGGGACTAGCGGCGCCCGGATCCCTGAGCTCCTACAATGAGCAGTTCTTC. The genes are TRBV15 and TRBJ2-1, with 11 positions matching TRBD2. Germline V lookup: CDR1 LNHNV, CDR2 YYDKDF (reference sequence). This CDR3 contains 23 residues. Germline trimming cut 0 bases from V and 0 bases from J; bases unmatched to any gene: 19.

This rearrangement joins TRBV6-2 or TRBV6-3 to TRBJ1-3; D is undetermined. The CDR3 runs to 15 residues. CDR1 and CDR2 (germline): MNHEY, SVGEGT. V lost 4 bases to trimming and J lost 0 bases, with 10 bases between them. CDR3 coding DNA: TGTGCCAGCAGTTTACGGGTCGCCTCTGGAAACACCATATATTTT. Encoded protein: CASSLRVASGNTIYF.

The chain carries TRBV7-9 and TRBJ2-5; 7 bases match TRBD1. Trimming at V came to 5 bases and at J to 6 bases, leaving 15 bases not matched to a gene. The CDR3 contains 16 residues. Germline CDR1 reads SEHNR; CDR2 reads FQNEAQ (reference sequence). The CDR3 region is CASSPYKGASWQTQYF. As DNA, the CDR3 is TGTGCCAGCAGCCCTTATAAGGGGGCGAGTTGGCAGACCCAGTACTTC. Supplemented by reference TRBV7-9 and TRBJ2-5, the full variable domain reads DTGVSQNPRHKITKRGQNVTFRCDPISEHNRLYWYRQTLGQGPEFLTYFQNEAQLEKSRLLSDRFSAERPKGSFSTLEIQRTEQGDSAMYLCASSPYKGASWQTQYFGPGTRLLVL.

The genes are TRBV21-1 and TRBJ2-2; the table's D call, TRBD1, was not checked against the DNA. TRBV21-1 is a pseudogene locus. The CDR3 length is 17 residues. In nucleotides, the CDR3 is TGTGCCAGCAGCCCACAAGGTATTGGACAGGGGAACGGGGAGCTGTTTTTT. This encodes CASSPQGIGQGNGELFF.

This clone was counted a single time. The V gene is TRBV4-3, the J gene TRBJ2-5; perhaps TRBD2 as D (6 bases). V gave up 0 bases and J gave up 1 base, with 15 bases separating them. Germline V gene sequence: CDR1 LGHNA, CDR2 YSLEER. This CDR3 is 17 amino acids long. The CDR3 region has the DNA TGCGCCAGCAGCCAAGAACGATATAGCGGAGGCCAAGAGACCCAGTACTTC. Protein: CASSQERYSGGQETQYF.

V and J are TRBV6-4 and TRBJ2-1, with 11 bases that match TRBD2. This CDR3 contains 15 residues. Per the germline V gene, CDR1 is MRHNA and CDR2 is SNTAGT. Trimming at V came to 9 bases and at J to 6 bases, leaving 10 bases not matched to a gene. In DNA form, the CDR3 reads TGTGCCAGGACAATAACTAGCGGGGGTCGCAATGAGCAGTTCTTC. It encodes CARTITSGGRNEQFF.

The chain recombines TRBV7-9 with TRBJ1-5, with 8 bases lining up with TRBD1. CDR1 is SEHNR and CDR2 is FQNEAQ in the germline V gene (reference sequence). The CDR3 loop spans 14 amino acids. With V trimmed by 5 bases and J by 4 bases, 4 bases remained unmatched. The CDR3 spells CASSQDRANQPQHF. For the CDR3, the DNA is TGTGCCAGCAGCCAGGACAGGGCGAATCAGCCCCAGCATTTT.

This clone was detected only a few times. V usage is TRBV27 and J usage is TRBJ1-1, with TRBD1 as a possible D gene (5 bases). Trimming left V 6 bases short and J 2 bases short, with 16 bases between. Germline V gene lookup returns CDR1 MNHEY and CDR2 SMNVEV (reference sequence). The CDR3 length is 15 residues. The CDR3 DNA is TGTGCCAGCAGACAGGTTTTGGATTTAAACACTGAAGCTTTCTTT. Translation: CASRQVLDLNTEAFF.

Remarks on this clone: The junction departs from the called germline gene at one end, perhaps through a read error. V usage is TRBV7-2 and J usage is TRBJ2-1; TRBD2 aligns across 13 bases. The CDR3 sequence is 16 residues long. CDR1 and CDR2 from the germline V gene are SGHTA and FQGNSA. In nucleotides, the CDR3 is TGTGCCAGCACCTCACCCGGCGAACTAGCGGGAGGGGGTCGGATCTTC. Its translation is CASTSPGELAGGGRIF.

This clone was seen only a few times. The V call is TRBV6-5, the J call TRBJ1-1; TRBD1 aligns across 11 bases. V gave up 2 bases and J gave up 2 bases; unmatched junction bases: 4. Germline CDR1 and CDR2: MNHEY and SVGAGI. The length of the CDR3 is 16 residues. The CDR3 reads CASSYAGTGGNTEAFF. The CDR3 coding sequence is TGTGCCAGCAGTTACGCCGGGACAGGGGGAAACACTGAAGCTTTCTTT.

V gene TRBV24-1 combines with J gene TRBJ2-3; 16 bases are a match to TRBD2. Losses at the gene ends were 6 bases for V and 6 bases for J; bases not matched to a gene: 8. Germline V gives CDR1 KGHDR, CDR2 SFDVKD. CDR3 size: 17 residues. In DNA form, the CDR3 reads TGTGCCACCAGTAAATACGGGACTAGCGGGAGGGCCGATACGCAGTATTTT. The encoded protein is CATSKYGTSGRADTQYF.

This clone was observed a few times. This rearrangement joins TRBV13 to TRBJ1-6, with D perhaps matching TRBD1 (5 bases). The germline V gene has CDR1 PRHDT and CDR2 FYEKMQ (reference sequence). This CDR3 has 16 amino acids. The germline V and J ends were trimmed by 6 bases and 7 bases, with 19 bases remaining between them. The CDR3 loop is CASRTRGGTVNSPLHF. In nucleotides, the CDR3 is TGTGCCAGCAGGACGAGGGGAGGGACTGTAAATTCACCCCTCCACTTT.

This rearrangement joins TRBV7-9 to TRBJ1-2; tentative D call: TRBD1 (5 bases). Trimming stripped 5 bases from V and 4 bases from J, with 11 bases between. The CDR3 runs to 13 residues. Germline CDR1 SEHNR, CDR2 FQNEAQ (reference sequence). This CDR3 is CASSPRDLYGYTF. The CDR3 DNA reads TGTGCCAGCAGCCCGCGGGACCTCTATGGCTACACCTTC. The variable domain in full, completed from reference TRBV7-9 and TRBJ1-2, reads DTGVSQNPRHKITKRGQNVTFRCDPISEHNRLYWYRQTLGQGPEFLTYFQNEAQLEKSRLLSDRFSAERPKGSFSTLEIQRTEQGDSAMYLCASSPRDLYGYTFGSGTRLTVV.

This chain joins TRBV10-3 and TRBJ1-2, with TRBD1 matching over 8 bases. Losses at the gene ends were 6 bases for V and 4 bases for J; bases not matched to a gene: 4. The CDR3 sequence is 13 residues long. The V gene's germline CDR1 is ENHRY and CDR2 SYGVKD. CDR3 amino acids: CAISSDRAYGYTF. In DNA, the CDR3 is TGTGCCATCAGCTCGGACAGGGCCTATGGCTACACCTTC.